The rows below give T cell receptor beta chains drawn from one sample of a study of shared clonotypes between healthy human individuals. The assay was immunoSEQ multiplex PCR, and TCRdb's table has in-frame clones only and misses some. The sample shows about 510,000 clones, approximately 79% of them seen only once. Material for sequencing was PBMCs. These receptors were taken from a woman aged 40-49 years in good health. Some clones in this sample may be carry-over from other donors' samples. Both conserved end residues are part of each CDR3. The D gene is left open where the match is weak. The size of a clone is reported for some rows only, either as once, few or many, or as a class for expanded clones.

J gene,V gene,clone size,D gene,CDR3 DNA,CDR3 protein
TRBJ2-1,TRBV7-2,-,-,TGTGCCAGCAGCTTAGGGGGCTTAGACAATGAGCAGTTCTTC,CASSLGGLDNEQFF
TRBJ1-2,TRBV5-5,-,-,TGTGCCAGCAGCTTGGATGACTATGGCTACACCTTC,CASSLDDYGYTF
TRBJ2-3,TRBV2,-,-,TGTGCCAGCAGACTTGGGGCAGATACGCAGTATTTT,CASRLGADTQYF
TRBJ1-1,TRBV10-3,-,-,TGTGCCATCAGTGATAAGGGCACTGAAGCTTTCTTT,CAISDKGTEAFF
TRBJ2-1,TRBV4-1,-,TRBD2,TGCGCCAGCAGCCCTCGACCAACTAGCGGGAGAGCCAATGAGCAGTTCTTC,CASSPRPTSGRANEQFF
TRBJ1-1,TRBV4-1,-,-,TGCGCCAGCAGCCCTGGGGCACCTGGGGTGAAGGCTTTCTTT,CASSPGAPGVKAFF
TRBJ2-3,TRBV10-3,once,TRBD1,TGTGCCGCCAAGCAGGGGGCAAGCACAGATACGCAGTATTTT,CAAKQGASTDTQYF
TRBJ2-7,TRBV2,-,-,TGTGCCAGCAGTGTGGACAAAGGCTCCTACGAGCAGTACTTC,CASSVDKGSYEQYF
TRBJ1-4,TRBV19,-,-,TGTGCCAGCCGGACCGGGTCCCCGGAAAAACTGTTTTTT,CASRTGSPEKLFF
TRBJ2-7,TRBV5-1,-,-,TGCGCCAGCAGCCCTGTGGACATCTCCTACGAGCAGTACTTC,CASSPVDISYEQYF
TRBJ1-2,TRBV7-2,once,-,TGTGCCAGCAGCTTACCCGCGAGAAACTATGGCTACACCTTC,CASSLPARNYGYTF
TRBJ1-3,TRBV19,many,TRBD1,TGTGCCAGTAGTGACAGGGGGGATTCCAACACCATATATTTT,CASSDRGDSNTIYF
TRBJ1-2,TRBV2,-,TRBD1,TGTGCCAGCGGCAGGGGGACAGGGAATGATGGCTACACCTTC,CASGRGTGNDGYTF
TRBJ1-1,TRBV5-4,-,-,TGTGCCAGCAGCCCGGGTGGAATTGAAGCTTTCTTT,CASSPGGIEAFF
TRBJ1-2,TRBV27,-,-,TGTGCCAGCAGAGCCCTTGGGAATCTGTATGGCTACACCTTC,CASRALGNLYGYTF
TRBJ2-1,TRBV10-3,-,TRBD2,TGTGCCATCAGTGAGGTCGGGGGGGCTAGCGGGAGCGCGCATCGTCTTTTCTTC,CAISEVGGASGSAHRLFF
TRBJ1-1,TRBV10-1,once,-,TGCGCCAGCAGTGAGTCCCAGGGTCCGGGAGCTTTCTTT,CASSESQGPGAFF
TRBJ2-5,TRBV5-1,once,-,TGCGCCAGCAGCACCGGGATCCTACAAGAGACCCAGTACTTC,CASSTGILQETQYF
TRBJ2-5,TRBV7-6,-,TRBD2,TGTGCCAGCAGCTTAGCAGGACTAGCGGGAGCAGAGACCCAGTACTTC,CASSLAGLAGAETQYF
TRBJ1-1,TRBV18,-,-,TGTGCCAGCTCACCACCGGAGAACACTGAAGCTTTCTTT,CASSPPENTEAFF
TRBJ1-1,TRBV7-2,-,-,TGTGCCAGCAGCTTAGTCCGGTACACTGAAGCTTTCTTT,CASSLVRYTEAFF
TRBJ2-7,TRBV18,once,-,TGTGCCAGCTCACCACCCCAGTCAACCTACGAGCAGTACTTC,CASSPPQSTYEQYF
TRBJ2-7,TRBV27,few,-,TGTGCCAGCAGTTCCCCGACCTACGAGCAGTACTTC,CASSSPTYEQYF
TRBJ1-1,TRBV7-9,-,TRBD1,TGTGCCAGCAGCTTATTGGCAGGGGGGGCTGAAGCTTTCTTT,CASSLLAGGAEAFF
TRBJ2-1,TRBV5-1,-,TRBD2,TGCGCCAGCCGACAAGGGACTAGCGGCTACAATGAGCAGTTCTTC,CASRQGTSGYNEQFF
TRBJ2-7,TRBV7-2,once,-,TGTGCCAGCAGCAGACGACAAGAGACCTACGAGCAGTACTTC,CASSRRQETYEQYF
TRBJ2-2,TRBV7-9,-,-,TGTGCCAGCAGCTTAACCGCCTTCGGGGAGCTGTTTTTT,CASSLTAFGELFF
TRBJ1-6,TRBV25-1,-,-,TGTGCCAGCAGTGATAGGGCGGCAGGGAGTCGATCACCCCTCCACTTT,CASSDRAAGSRSPLHF
TRBJ2-5,TRBV19,-,TRBD2,TGTGCCAGTGGGACTAGCGGGAGGGAGACCCAGTACTTC,CASGTSGRETQYF
TRBJ2-2,TRBV5-4,-,-,TGTGCCAGCAGCCGGCCCAGCGGCTCCGCAGAGGGCACCGGGGAGCTGTTTTTT,CASSRPSGSAEGTGELFF
TRBJ1-1,TRBV29-1,few,-,TGCAGCGTTGGGTGGGCCACTGAAGCTTTCTTT,CSVGWATEAFF
TRBJ1-1,TRBV28,-,-,TGTGCCAGCAGCCGCCGACAGCCACAAGCTTTCTTT,CASSRRQPQAFF
TRBJ1-3,TRBV19,-,TRBD1,TGTGCCAGTAATACAGGGGGCCTCTCTGGAAACACCATATATTTT,CASNTGGLSGNTIYF
TRBJ2-7,TRBV27,-,TRBD2,TGTGCCAGCAGTGCGGGAGGAGGGACCTACGAGCAGTACTTC,CASSAGGGTYEQYF
TRBJ2-7,TRBV5-1,-,-,TGCGCCAGCAGCTTGGGGGCCTTTGATGGGCGGTACTTC,CASSLGAFDGRYF
TRBJ2-1,TRBV7-2,-,TRBD2,TGTGCCAGCAGCGGATGGACTAGCGGGAAGTATGAGCAGTTCTTC,CASSGWTSGKYEQFF
TRBJ2-7,TRBV7-2,-,TRBD2,TGTGCCAGCAGCTCGGGTAGCGGGGGCTACGAGCAGTACTTC,CASSSGSGGYEQYF
TRBJ1-1,TRBV4-1,-,-,TGCGCCAGCAGCCATTACCGAGGGGGGGCCAACACTGAAGCTTTCTTT,CASSHYRGGANTEAFF
TRBJ2-7,TRBV18,-,TRBD1,TGTGCCAGCTCACAACTGACAGGGTACTACGAGCAGTACTTC,CASSQLTGYYEQYF
TRBJ2-3,TRBV25-1,-,-,TGTGCCAGCAGTGGATCTGGCACAGATACGCAGTATTTT,CASSGSGTDTQYF
TRBJ2-7,TRBV18,once,TRBD2,TGTGCCAGCTCACCGCGGGAGCCGCCCTACGAGCAGTACTTC,CASSPREPPYEQYF